This TCR beta chain came from a study of human T cells and chemical hapten exposure. TCRdb reanalysed the RACE reads using MiXCR and keeps one entry per CDR3 protein. The sample includes approximately 72,000 distinct CDR3 sequences, approximately 12% of them seen just once. The CDR3 has 13 amino acids. The V end was cut by 0 bases, the J end by 6 bases, with 5 bases between. Germline V gene lookup returns CDR1 SGHDN and CDR2 FVKESK. This clonotype turned up a few times. The time point: patch test 3, about 24 weeks after DPC sensitization. Treatment described: therapeutic diphenylcyclopropenone sensitization with weekly scalp DPC.

The rearrangement uses TRBV14 and TRBJ2-2; D uncertain. The specimen comprised whole blood, sampled in connection with sensitization to the hapten diphenylcyclopropenone (DPC). The sequence came from a woman in her 50s with alopecia areata. Some clones in this sample may be carry-over from other donors' samples. CDR3 nucleotides: TGTGCCAGCAGCCAAGATCTTTCCGGGGAGCTGTTTTTT. Its translation: CASSQDLSGELFF.